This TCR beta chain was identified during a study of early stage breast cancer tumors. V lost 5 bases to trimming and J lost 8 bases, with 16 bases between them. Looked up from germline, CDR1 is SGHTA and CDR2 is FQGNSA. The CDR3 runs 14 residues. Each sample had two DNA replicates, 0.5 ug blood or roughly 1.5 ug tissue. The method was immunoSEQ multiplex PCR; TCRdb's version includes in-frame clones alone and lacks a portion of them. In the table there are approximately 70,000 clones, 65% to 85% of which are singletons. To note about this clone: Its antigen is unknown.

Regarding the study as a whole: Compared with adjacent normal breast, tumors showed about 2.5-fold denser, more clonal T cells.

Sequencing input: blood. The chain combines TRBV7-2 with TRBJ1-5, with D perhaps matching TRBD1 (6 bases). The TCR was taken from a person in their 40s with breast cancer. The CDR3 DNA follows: TGTGCCAGCAGCCAGGGGCCGGGCGGGGAGCCCCAGCATTTT. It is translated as CASSQGPGGEPQHF.